This record concerns one TCR beta chain sequence. The sample originates from a study of blood T cell repertoires in COVID-19. The wider study: Samples representing acute and convalescent COVID-19 were sourced from the United States, Italy and Spain. T cells, B-cell-depleted T cells, or PBMCs supplied cDNA or gDNA.

In germline, CDR1 is SNHLY, CDR2 FYNNEI. The CDR3 runs 16 residues. Trimming took 6 bases from V and 0 from J, leaving 15 bases between them. Original processing methods: The assay estimated nucleated cells by amplifying reference gene primers. Sequencing was performed with immunoSEQ multiplex PCR; in TCRdb, only in-frame clones are kept and a portion is missing. V and J calls and clone size are given by that table; D and trimming were obtained from the DNA. The sample has around 130,000 clones; 86% are singletons. The J gene is TRBJ2-1, the V gene TRBV2; the D gene is possibly TRBD2 (5 bases). Sequencing used peripheral blood. This TCR was recovered from a man in his forties with acute or convalescent COVID-19. The CDR3 DNA reads as TGTGCCAGCAGCGCCCATCAGCGGAGCTCCTACAATGAGCAGTTCTTC. This gives the protein CASSAHQRSSYNEQFF.